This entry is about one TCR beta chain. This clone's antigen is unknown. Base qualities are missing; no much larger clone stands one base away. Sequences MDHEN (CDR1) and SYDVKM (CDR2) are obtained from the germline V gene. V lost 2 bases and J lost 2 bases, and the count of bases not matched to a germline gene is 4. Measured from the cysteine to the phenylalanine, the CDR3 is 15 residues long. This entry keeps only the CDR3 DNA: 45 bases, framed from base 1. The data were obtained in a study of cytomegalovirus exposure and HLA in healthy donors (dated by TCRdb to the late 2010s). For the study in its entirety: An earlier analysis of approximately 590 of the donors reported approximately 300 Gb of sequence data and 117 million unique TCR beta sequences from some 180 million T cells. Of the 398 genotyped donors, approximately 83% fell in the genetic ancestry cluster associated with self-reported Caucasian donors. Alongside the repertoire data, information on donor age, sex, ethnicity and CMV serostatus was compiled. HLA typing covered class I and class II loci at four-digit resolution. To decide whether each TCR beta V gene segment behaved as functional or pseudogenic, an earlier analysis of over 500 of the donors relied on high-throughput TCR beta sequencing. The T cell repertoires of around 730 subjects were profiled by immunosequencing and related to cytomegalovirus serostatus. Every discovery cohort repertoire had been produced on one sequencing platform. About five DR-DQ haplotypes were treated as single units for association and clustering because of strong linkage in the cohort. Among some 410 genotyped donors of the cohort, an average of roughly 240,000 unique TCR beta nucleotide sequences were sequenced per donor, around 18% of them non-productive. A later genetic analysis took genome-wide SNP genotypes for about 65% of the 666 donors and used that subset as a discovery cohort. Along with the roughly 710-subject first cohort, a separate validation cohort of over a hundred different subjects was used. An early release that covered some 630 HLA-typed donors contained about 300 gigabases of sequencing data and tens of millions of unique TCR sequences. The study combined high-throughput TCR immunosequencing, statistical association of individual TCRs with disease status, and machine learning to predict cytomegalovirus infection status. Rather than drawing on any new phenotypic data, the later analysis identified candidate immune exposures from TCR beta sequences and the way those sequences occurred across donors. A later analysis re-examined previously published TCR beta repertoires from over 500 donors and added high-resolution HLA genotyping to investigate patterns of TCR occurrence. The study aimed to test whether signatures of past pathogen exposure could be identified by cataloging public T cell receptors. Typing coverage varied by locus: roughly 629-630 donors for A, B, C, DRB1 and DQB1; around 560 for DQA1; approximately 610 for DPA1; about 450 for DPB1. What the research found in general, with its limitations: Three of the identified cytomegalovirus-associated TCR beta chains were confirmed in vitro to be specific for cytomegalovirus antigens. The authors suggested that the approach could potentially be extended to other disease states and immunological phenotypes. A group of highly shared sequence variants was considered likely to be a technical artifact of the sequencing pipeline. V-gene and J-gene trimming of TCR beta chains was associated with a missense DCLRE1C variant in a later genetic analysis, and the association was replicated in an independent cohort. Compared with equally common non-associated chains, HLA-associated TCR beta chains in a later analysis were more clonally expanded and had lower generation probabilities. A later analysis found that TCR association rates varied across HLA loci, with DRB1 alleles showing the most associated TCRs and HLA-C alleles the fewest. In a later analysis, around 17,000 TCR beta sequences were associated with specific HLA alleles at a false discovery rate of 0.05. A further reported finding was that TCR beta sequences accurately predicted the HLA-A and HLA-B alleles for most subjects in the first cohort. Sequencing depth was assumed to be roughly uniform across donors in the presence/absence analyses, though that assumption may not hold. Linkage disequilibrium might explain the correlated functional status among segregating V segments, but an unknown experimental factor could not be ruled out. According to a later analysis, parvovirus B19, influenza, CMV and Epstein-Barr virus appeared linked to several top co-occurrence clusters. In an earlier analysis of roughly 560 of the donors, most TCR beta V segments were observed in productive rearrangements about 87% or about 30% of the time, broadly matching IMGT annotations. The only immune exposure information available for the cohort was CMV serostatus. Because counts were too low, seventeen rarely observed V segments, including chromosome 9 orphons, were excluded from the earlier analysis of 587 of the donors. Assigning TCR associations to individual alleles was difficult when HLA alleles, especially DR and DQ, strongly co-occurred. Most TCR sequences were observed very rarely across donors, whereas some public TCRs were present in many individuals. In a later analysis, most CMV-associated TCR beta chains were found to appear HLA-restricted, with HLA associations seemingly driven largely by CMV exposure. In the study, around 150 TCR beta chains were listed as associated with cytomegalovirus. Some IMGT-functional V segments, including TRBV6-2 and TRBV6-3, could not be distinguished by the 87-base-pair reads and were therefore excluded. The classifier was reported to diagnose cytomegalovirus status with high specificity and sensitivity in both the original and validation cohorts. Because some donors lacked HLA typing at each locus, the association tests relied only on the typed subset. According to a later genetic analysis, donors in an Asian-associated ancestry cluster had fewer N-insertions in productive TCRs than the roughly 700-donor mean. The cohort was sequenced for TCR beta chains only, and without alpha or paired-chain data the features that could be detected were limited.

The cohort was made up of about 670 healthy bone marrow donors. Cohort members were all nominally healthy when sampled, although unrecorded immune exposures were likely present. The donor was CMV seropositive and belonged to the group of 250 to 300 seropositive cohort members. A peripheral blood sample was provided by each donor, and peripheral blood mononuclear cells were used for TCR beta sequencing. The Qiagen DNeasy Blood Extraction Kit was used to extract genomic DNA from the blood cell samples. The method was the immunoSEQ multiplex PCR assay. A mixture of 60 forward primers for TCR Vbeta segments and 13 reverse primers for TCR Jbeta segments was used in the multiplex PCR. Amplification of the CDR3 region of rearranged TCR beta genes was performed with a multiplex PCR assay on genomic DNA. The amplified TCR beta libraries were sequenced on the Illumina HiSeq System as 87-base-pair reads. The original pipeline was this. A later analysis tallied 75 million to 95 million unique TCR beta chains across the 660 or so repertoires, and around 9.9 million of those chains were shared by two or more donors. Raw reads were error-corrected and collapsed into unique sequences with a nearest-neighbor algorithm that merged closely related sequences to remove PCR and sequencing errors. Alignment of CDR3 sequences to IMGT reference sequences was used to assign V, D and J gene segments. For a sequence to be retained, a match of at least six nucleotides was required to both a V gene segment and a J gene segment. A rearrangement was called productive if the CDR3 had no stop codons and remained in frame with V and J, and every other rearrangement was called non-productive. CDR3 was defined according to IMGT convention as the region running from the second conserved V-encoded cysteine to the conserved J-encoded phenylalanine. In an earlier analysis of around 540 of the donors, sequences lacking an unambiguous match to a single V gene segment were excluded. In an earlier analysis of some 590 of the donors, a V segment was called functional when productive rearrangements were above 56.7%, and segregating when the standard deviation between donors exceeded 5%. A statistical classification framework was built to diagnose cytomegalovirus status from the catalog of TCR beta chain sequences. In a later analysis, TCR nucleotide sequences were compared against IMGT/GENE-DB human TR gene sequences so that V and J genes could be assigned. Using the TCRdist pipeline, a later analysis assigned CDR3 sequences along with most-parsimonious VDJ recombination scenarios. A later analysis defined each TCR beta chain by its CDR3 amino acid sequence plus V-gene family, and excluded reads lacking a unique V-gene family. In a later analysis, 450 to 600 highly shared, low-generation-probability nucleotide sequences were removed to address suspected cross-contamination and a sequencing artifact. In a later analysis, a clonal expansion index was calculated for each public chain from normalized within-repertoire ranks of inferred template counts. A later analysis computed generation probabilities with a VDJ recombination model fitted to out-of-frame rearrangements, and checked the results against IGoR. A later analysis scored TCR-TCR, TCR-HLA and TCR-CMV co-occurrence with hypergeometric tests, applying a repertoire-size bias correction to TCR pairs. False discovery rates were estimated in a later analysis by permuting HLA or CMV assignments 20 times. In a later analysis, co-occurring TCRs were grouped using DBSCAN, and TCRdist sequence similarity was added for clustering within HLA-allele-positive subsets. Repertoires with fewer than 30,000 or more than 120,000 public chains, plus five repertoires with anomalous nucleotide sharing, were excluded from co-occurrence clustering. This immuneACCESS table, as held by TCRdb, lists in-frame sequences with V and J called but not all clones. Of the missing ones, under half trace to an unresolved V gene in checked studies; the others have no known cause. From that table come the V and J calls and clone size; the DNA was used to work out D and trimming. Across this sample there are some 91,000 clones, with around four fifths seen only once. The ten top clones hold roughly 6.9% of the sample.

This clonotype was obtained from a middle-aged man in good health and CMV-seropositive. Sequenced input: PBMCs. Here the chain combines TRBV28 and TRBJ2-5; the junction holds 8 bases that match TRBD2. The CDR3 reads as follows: CASSLLSGGQETQYF. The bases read TGTGCCAGCAGTTTACTGTCGGGAGGGCAAGAGACCCAGTACTTC.